This T cell receptor beta chain appears in the sequencing data of a study of blood T cell repertoires in COVID-19. Study overall: Material from acute and convalescent COVID-19 was sourced from the United States, Italy and Spain. From T cells, B-cell-depleted T cells, or PBMCs came the material, which was cDNA or gDNA.

In the original workflow: For nucleated cells, counts were estimated from reference gene primer amplification. Sequencing used immunoSEQ multiplex PCR; TCRdb keeps in-frame clones, though not all of them. V and J calls and clone size come straight from that table; D and trimming were deduced from the DNA. Of roughly 80,000 clones listed, about 83% are singletons. Germline assignment: CDR1 SGHVS and CDR2 FNYEAQ. The CDR3 is 15 amino acids. Trimming took off 1 base at V and 2 bases at J, with 12 bases between the two ends. The receptor comes from a human donor in a cohort sampled during active COVID-19. The sequencing input was peripheral blood. The chain has TRBV7-6 and TRBJ2-7; D unresolved. DNA for the CDR3: TGTGCCAGCAGCTTAGAAGGCGGCGGTACCTACGAGCAGTACTTC. Translation: CASSLEGGGTYEQYF.